The sequence of this T cell receptor beta chain was determined in a study of T cell responses to AZD1222 COVID-19 vaccine. Turning to the study itself: Second doses at about 4 or about 12 weeks were pooled.

Remarks on this clone: Its specificity is not known.

Study findings and constraints: Spike-specific TCR repertoires showed rising breadth and depth after two AZD1222 doses.

With 2 bases removed from V and 3 bases from J, the gap between germline ends came to 14 bases. Germline-derived CDR1 and CDR2 are LGHDT and YNNKEL (reference sequence). The CDR3 is made up of 16 amino acids. Method: immunoSEQ multiplex PCR; TCRdb's copy keeps in-frame clones and lacks some. The sample includes around 99,000 clones, approximately 90% of them seen just once. This clonotype originated in an adult in good health. The specimen comprised peripheral blood, sampled on day 0 of AZD1222 vaccination. The rearrangement joins TRBV3-1 (or the pseudogene TRBV3-2) to TRBJ1-5; TRBD1 might be the D (5 bases). CDR3 nucleotides: TGTGCCAGCAGCCAATCATGGATGGGGCCCAATCAGCCCCAGCATTTT. Translated: CASSQSWMGPNQPQHF.